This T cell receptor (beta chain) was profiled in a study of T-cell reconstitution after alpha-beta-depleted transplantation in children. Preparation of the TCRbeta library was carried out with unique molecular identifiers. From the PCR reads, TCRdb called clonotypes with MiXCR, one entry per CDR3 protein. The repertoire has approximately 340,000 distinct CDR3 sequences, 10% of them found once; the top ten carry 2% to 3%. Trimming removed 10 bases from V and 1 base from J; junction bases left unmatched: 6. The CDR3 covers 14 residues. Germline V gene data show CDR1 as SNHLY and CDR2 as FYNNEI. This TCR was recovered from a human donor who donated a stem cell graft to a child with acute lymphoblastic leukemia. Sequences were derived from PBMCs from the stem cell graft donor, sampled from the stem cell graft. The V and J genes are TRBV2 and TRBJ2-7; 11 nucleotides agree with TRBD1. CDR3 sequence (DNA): TGTGCCATCCGAGGGGACAGGGGGTCCTACGAGCAGTACTTC. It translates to CAIRGDRGSYEQYF.